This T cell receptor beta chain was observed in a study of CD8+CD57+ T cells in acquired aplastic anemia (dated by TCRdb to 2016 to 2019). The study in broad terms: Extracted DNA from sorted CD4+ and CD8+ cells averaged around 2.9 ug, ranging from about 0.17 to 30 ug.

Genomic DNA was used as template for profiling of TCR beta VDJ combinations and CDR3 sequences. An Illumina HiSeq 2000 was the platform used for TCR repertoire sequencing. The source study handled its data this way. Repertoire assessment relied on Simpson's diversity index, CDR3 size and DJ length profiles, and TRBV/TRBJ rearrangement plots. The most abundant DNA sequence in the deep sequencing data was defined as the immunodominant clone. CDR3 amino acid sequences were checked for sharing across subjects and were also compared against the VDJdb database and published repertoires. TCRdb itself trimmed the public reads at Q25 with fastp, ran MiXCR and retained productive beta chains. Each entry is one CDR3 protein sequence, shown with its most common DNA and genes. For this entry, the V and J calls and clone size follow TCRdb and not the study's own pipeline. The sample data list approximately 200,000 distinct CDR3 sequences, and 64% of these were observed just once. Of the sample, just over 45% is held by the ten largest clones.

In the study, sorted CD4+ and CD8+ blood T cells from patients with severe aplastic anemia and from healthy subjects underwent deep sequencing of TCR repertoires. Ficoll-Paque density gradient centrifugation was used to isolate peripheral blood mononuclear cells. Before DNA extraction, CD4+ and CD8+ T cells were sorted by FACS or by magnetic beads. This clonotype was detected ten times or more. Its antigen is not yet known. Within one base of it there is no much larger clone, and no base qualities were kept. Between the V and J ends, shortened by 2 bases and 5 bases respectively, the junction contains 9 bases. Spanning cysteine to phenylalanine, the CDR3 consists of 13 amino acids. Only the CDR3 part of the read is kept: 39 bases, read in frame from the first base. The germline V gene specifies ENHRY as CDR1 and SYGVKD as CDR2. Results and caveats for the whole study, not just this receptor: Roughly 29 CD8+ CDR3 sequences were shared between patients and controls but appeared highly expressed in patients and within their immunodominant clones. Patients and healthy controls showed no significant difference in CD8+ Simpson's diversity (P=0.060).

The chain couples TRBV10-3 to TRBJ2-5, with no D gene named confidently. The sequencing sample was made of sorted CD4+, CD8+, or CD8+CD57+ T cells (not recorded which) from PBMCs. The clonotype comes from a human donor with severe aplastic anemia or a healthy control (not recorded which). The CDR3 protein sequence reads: CAISEVVSETQYF. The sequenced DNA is TGTGCCATCAGTGAGGTAGTAAGTGAGACCCAGTACTTC.